These 12 T cell receptor beta chains were sequenced from one sample in a study. This table comes from immunoSEQ multiplex PCR, and its TCRdb copy is limited to in-frame clones, with some not included. The sample contains under 90,000 clones, just over 90% of which appear only once. The sequenced sample consisted of PBMCs. The receptors originated from a man aged 35 to 55 with rheumatoid arthritis.

V usage is TRBV19 and J usage is TRBJ2-2; 11 positions match TRBD2. The V segment lost 3 bases and the J segment 4 bases; nucleotides outside the gene matches: 4. The CDR3 consists of 16 residues. The germline V gene encodes CDR1 LNHDA and CDR2 SQIVND (reference sequence). The chain's CDR3 is CASSMTGLAGTGELFF. The CDR3 coding sequence is TGTGCCAGTAGTATGACAGGACTAGCGGGCACCGGGGAGCTGTTTTTT.

The chain joins TRBV18 to TRBJ2-5, with D possibly matching TRBD2 (5 bases). The germline V gene encodes CDR1 KGHSH and CDR2 LQKENI. Trimming stripped 3 bases from V and 4 bases from J, with 18 bases between. The CDR3 is made up of 16 amino acids. The CDR3 bases are TGTGCCAGCTCACCTAACCCCTCAAGCGAGGGAGAGACCCAGTACTTC. This codes for CASSPNPSSEGETQYF.

The count of this clone is one. The CDR3 DNA reads TGTGCCAGCAGCATATCTAGCGGGAGCACAGATACGCAGTATTTT. Translation: CASSISSGSTDTQYF. J is TRBJ2-3 and V is TRBV7-3, with 8 bases matching TRBD2. The CDR3 is made up of 15 amino acids. Trimming at V came to 5 bases and at J to 0 bases, leaving 4 bases not matched to a gene. The V gene's germline CDR1 is SGHTA and CDR2 FQGTGA.

This chain uses TRBV27 with TRBJ1-2; TRBD1 agrees at 11 bases. The length of the CDR3 is 14 residues. The germline CDR1 and CDR2 sequences are MNHEY and SMNVEV (reference sequence). V shed 7 bases and J 2 bases; nucleotides not matched to a gene: 3. As DNA, the CDR3 is TGTGCCAGCACAGGACAGGGGGCAAACTATGGCTACACCTTC. This gives the protein CASTGQGANYGYTF.

The rearrangement uses TRBV27 and TRBJ2-7; TRBD2 matches 11 bases. Trimming removed 5 bases from V and 6 bases from J; junction bases left unmatched: 12. Germline V gene sequence: CDR1 MNHEY, CDR2 SMNVEV (reference sequence). The CDR3 spans 16 residues. Here the CDR3 DNA reads TGTGCCAGCAGTCCCCGCGGACTAGCGGGCATATCCGAGCAGTACTTC. It codes for CASSPRGLAGISEQYF.

V is TRBV29-1 and J is TRBJ2-1; D not resolved. Germline loops: CDR1 SQVTM, CDR2 ANQGSEA. This CDR3 spans 11 amino acids. V gave up 4 bases and J gave up 10 bases, with 11 bases separating them. The CDR3 protein is CSVAPQAEQFF. In DNA form, the CDR3 reads TGCAGCGTTGCCCCTCAAGCGGAGCAGTTCTTC.

This chain joins TRBV2 and TRBJ2-2, with D maybe TRBD2 (7 bases). Germline V CDR1 and CDR2: SNHLY, FYNNEI. The CDR3 is 14 residues long. The V and J ends lost 0 bases and 6 bases respectively, with 8 bases between them. The CDR3 DNA reads as TGTGCCAGCAGTGAAGCGCGGGGGCCCGGGGAGCTGTTTTTT. Encoded protein: CASSEARGPGELFF. The full variable domain, its missing parts supplied by reference TRBV2 and TRBJ2-2, is EPEVTQTPSHQVTQMGQEVILRCVPISNHLYFYWYRQILGQKVEFLVSFYNNEISEKSEIFDDQFSVERPDGSNFTLKIRSTKLEDSAMYFCASSEARGPGELFFGEGSRLTVL.

The chain uses TRBV27 and TRBJ2-7; maybe TRBD2 (6 bases). Germline lookup yields CDR1 MNHEY and CDR2 SMNVEV (reference sequence). Trimming stripped 6 bases from V and 6 bases from J, with 24 bases between. This CDR3 spans 16 amino acids. The CDR3 region is CASRPPGWGEAGEQYF. CDR3 bases: TGTGCCAGCAGACCCCCCGGTTGGGGGGAGGCCGGCGAGCAGTACTTC.

The chain couples TRBV19 to TRBJ1-2; no clear D. The CDR3 extends over 14 amino acids. Trimming shortened V by 5 bases and J by 3 bases, and 13 bases separated the two germline ends. CDR1 and CDR2 from the germline V gene are LNHDA and SQIVND (reference sequence). CDR3 sequence: CASSFAEKDYGYTF. The CDR3 region has the DNA TGTGCCAGTAGTTTCGCCGAAAAGGACTATGGCTACACCTTC. The full variable domain, rest sourced from reference TRBV19 and TRBJ1-2, is DGGITQSPKYLFRKEGQNVTLSCEQNLNHDAMYWYRQDPGQGLRLIYYSQIVNDFQKGDIAEGYSVSREKKESFPLTVTSAQKNPTAFYLCASSFAEKDYGYTFGSGTRLTVV.

Here the CDR3 DNA reads TGTGCCAGCAGCTTAGATGTAGGGGACAATGAGCAGTTCTTC. Protein product: CASSLDVGDNEQFF. The rearrangement joins TRBV13 to TRBJ2-1; D possibly corresponds to TRBD1 (5 bases). The CDR3 is 14 residues long. V was shortened by 1 base and J by 5 bases, with 9 bases between the two germline ends. The V gene's germline CDR1 is PRHDT and CDR2 FYEKMQ (reference sequence).

This rearrangement joins TRBV5-5 to TRBJ2-7, with D maybe TRBD2 (5 bases). This CDR3 contains 15 residues. Trimming took off 0 bases at V and 7 bases at J, with 17 bases between the two ends. Germline V lookup: CDR1 SGHKS, CDR2 YYEKEE (reference sequence). CDR3 loop: CASSLAQLVVNEQYF. The CDR3 DNA is TGTGCCAGCAGCTTGGCCCAACTAGTGGTTAATGAGCAGTACTTC.

The V call is TRBV5-1, the J call TRBJ1-4; a possible D gene is TRBD1 (5 bases). V lost 2 bases, J lost 0 bases, and 8 bases lay in between. Germline CDR1 is SGHRS and CDR2 is YFSETQ. The length of the CDR3 is 15 residues. CDR3 DNA: TGCGCCAGCAGCTTAACAGGCCCAACTAATGAAAAACTGTTTTTT. It yields the protein CASSLTGPTNEKLFF.